The TCR beta chain under discussion was sequenced for a study of blood T cell repertoires in COVID-19. Study-wide context: Sites in the United States, Italy and Spain provided acute and convalescent COVID-19 samples.

V was cut by 1 base and J by 8 bases, with 12 bases left in between. The CDR3 is 14 amino acids. The germline V gene has CDR1 KGHDR and CDR2 SFDVKD. The assay was immunoSEQ multiplex PCR, and TCRdb's table has in-frame clones only and misses some. This table holds approximately 140,000 clones, approximately 83% found once. The receptor was derived from a man aged 70 or older with acute or convalescent COVID-19. Sequenced material: peripheral blood. The chain has TRBV24-1 and TRBJ2-3; TRBD2 is a possible D gene (6 bases). The CDR3 DNA reads TGTGCCACCAGTGATTTTACTAGCTTTAGTACGCAGTATTTT. Protein: CATSDFTSFSTQYF.